This T cell receptor (beta chain) comes out of a study of cytotoxic CD8 clonotypes in ibrutinib-treated CLL. Clones were sequenced by immunoSEQ multiplex PCR, and TCRdb holds only the in-frame ones, with some missing. The table lists 270,000 or so clones, roughly three quarters of them singletons. Germline V CDR1 and CDR2: SGHRS, YFSETQ. The CDR3 totals 18 residues. The V and J ends lost 2 bases and 4 bases, in that order; junction bases with no gene match: 17. Findings and caveats of the study: At baseline, clonality was higher than in age-matched healthy donors and correlated with CD8+ counts.

As to this clone: Its target is unknown.

The V gene is TRBV5-1, the J gene TRBJ2-5; 7 positions agree with TRBD1. The TCR comes from a human donor with chronic lymphocytic leukemia. This specimen was PBMCs, taken at disease progression, from a patient treated with ibrutinib. CDR3 DNA sequence: TGCGCCAGCAGCTTAATCGCCTCCCTGAGGGGGCGCGGAGAGACCCAGTACTTC. As protein: CASSLIASLRGRGETQYF.